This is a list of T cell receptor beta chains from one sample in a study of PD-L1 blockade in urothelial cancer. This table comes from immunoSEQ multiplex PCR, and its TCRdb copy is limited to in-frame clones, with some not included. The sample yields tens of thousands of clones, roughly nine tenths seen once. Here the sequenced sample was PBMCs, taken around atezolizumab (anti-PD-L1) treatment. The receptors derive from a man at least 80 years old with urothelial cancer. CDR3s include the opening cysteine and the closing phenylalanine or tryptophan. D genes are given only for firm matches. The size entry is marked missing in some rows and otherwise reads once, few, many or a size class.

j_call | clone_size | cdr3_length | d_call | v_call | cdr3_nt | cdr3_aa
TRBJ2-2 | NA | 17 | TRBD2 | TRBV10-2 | TGCGCCAGCAGTCCACCGGGACTAGCGGGAGTGGCCGGGGAGCTGTTTTTT | CASSPPGLAGVAGELFF
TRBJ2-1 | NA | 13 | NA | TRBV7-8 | TGTGCCAGCAGCTTCGGGATTAACAATGAGCAGTTCTTC | CASSFGINNEQFF
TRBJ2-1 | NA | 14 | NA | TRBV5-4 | TGTGCCAGCAGCTTGCGGGAACTGAGCAATGAGCAGTTCTTC | CASSLRELSNEQFF
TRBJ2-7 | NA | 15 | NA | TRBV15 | TGTGCCACCAGCAGAGGCGGCGGGATGGGACCCGAGCAGTACTTC | CATSRGGGMGPEQYF
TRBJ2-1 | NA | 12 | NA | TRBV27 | TGTGCCAGCAGTTCCGAGGGCGATGAGCAGTTCTTC | CASSSEGDEQFF
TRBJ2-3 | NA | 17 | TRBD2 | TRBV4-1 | TGCGCCAGCAGCCAGAGGACTAGCGGGAGTCACTCAGATACGCAGTATTTT | CASSQRTSGSHSDTQYF
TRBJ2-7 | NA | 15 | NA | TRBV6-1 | TGTGCCAGCAGTGTGGGGAAACTAGGCTCCTACGAGCAGTACTTC | CASSVGKLGSYEQYF
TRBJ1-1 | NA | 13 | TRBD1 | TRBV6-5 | TGTGCCAGCGCACGGTGGGGCAGGGGGCGGGCTTTCTTT | CASARWGRGRAFF
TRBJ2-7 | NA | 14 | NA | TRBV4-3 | TGCGCCAGCAGCCAGGAAAGAGGCGCGGGCGAGCAGTACTTC | CASSQERGAGEQYF
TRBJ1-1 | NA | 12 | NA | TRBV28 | TGTGCCAGCACCCCGGGGAGATTTGAAGCTTTCTTT | CASTPGRFEAFF
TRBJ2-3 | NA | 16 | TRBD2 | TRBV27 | TGTGCCAGCAAACCGACCCCGCGGGAGTTTACAGATACGCAGTATTTT | CASKPTPREFTDTQYF
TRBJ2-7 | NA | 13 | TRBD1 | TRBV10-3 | TGTGCCTCGCACCGGGACAGGGCGTCCGAGCAGTACTTC | CASHRDRASEQYF
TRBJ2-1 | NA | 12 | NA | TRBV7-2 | TGTGCCAGCAGCACCCCTAGTATCAGCCCGTTCTTC | CASSTPSISPFF
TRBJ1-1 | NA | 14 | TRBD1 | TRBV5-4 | TGTGCCAGCAGCTTGGAGCACGGGACAGGTGAAGCTTTCTTT | CASSLEHGTGEAFF
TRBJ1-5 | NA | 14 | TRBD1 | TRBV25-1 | TGTGCCAGACCGGGGGACAGGGGGGATCAGCCCCAGCATTTT | CARPGDRGDQPQHF
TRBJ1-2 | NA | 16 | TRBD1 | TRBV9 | TGTGCCAGCAGCCCCCGGGACAGGGAAGCGAACTATGGCTACACCTTC | CASSPRDREANYGYTF
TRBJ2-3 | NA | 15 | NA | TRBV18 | TGTGCCAGCTCACCACAGGTAGCTAGCACAGATACGCAGTATTTT | CASSPQVASTDTQYF
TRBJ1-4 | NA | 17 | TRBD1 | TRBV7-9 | TGTGCCAGCAGCTTAGACTCCGGGACAGGGTCTAATGAAAAACTGTTTTTT | CASSLDSGTGSNEKLFF
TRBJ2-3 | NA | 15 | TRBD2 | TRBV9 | TGTGCCAGCAGCGTAGCGGGAGGACGCACAGATACGCAGTATTTT | CASSVAGGRTDTQYF
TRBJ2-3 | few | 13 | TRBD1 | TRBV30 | TGTGCCTACCAAAGACAGGGTGGAGATACGCAGTATTTT | CAYQRQGGDTQYF
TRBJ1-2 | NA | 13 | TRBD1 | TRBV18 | TGTGCCAGCTCTCCTAACGGACAGGGTCACTACACCTTC | CASSPNGQGHYTF
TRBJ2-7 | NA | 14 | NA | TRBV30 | TGTGCCTGGAGTGTGACAGGTATTTCGTACGAGCAGTACTTC | CAWSVTGISYEQYF
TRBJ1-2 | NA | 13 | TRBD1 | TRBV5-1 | TGCGCCAGCAGATGGACAGGGGAATCGGGCTACACCTTC | CASRWTGESGYTF
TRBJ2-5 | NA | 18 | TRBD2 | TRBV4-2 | TGTGCCAGCAGCCAAGATCGGACTAGCGGGCTGTACCAAGAGACCCAGTACTTC | CASSQDRTSGLYQETQYF
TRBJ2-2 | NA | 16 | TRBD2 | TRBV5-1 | TGCGCCAGCAGCTTGGAATTTAGCGGGAGTCCCGGGGAGCTGTTTTTT | CASSLEFSGSPGELFF
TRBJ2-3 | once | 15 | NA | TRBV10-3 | TGTGCCATCAGTGAAAGGAGCGCTAGCACAGATACGCAGTATTTT | CAISERSASTDTQYF
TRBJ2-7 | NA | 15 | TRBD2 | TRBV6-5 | TGTGCCAGCAGTTCCTCAGGGACTAGCGGGGGCGAGCAGTACTTC | CASSSSGTSGGEQYF
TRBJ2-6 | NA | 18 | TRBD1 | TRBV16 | TGTGCCAGCAGAGGACAGGTCGGGTTCCTCTCTGGGGCCAACGTCCTGACTTTC | CASRGQVGFLSGANVLTF